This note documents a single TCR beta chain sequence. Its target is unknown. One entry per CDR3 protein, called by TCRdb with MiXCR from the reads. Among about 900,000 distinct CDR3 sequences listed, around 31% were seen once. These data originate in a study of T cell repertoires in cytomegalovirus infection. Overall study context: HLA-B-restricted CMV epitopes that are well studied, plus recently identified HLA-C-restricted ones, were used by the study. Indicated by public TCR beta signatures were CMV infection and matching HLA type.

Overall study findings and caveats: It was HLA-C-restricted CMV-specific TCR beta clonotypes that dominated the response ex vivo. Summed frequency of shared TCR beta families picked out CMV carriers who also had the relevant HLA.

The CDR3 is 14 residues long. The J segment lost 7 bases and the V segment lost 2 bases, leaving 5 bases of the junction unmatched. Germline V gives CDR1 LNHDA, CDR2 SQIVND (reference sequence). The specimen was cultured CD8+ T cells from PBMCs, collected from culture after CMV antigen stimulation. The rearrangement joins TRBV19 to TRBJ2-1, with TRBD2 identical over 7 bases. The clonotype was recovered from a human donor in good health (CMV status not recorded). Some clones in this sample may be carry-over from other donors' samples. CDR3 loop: CASSISGVGNEQFF. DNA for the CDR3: TGTGCCAGTAGTATAAGCGGGGTTGGAAATGAGCAGTTCTTC.